This TCR beta chain stems from a study of CD8+ T cells in alopecia areata. Study-wide points: The study found higher clonality in lesional than normal scalp, especially in alopecia totalis/universalis. There were also resident alphabeta T cells of normal skin sequenced in scalp samples.

Per germline, CDR1 SGHVS and CDR2 FNYEAQ. Deletions cut 5 bases from V and 7 bases from J, with 8 bases between. The CDR3 extends over 12 amino acids. Extracted from the samples, RNA was reverse transcribed into cDNA to serve as the sequencing template. The data were produced by immunoSEQ multiplex PCR, yet TCRdb's version contains in-frame clones alone and is incomplete. The data contain roughly 140,000 clones, roughly 60% of them singletons. The table lists this clone with a few counts. Its target is not known. Cell sorting was applied to PBMCs, and CD4+ and CD8+ T cells were collected. The chain is built from TRBV7-6 and TRBJ2-2, with D uncertain. This receptor was obtained from a human donor in good health. Sequencing used CD8+ T cells sorted from blood. The CDR3 region is CASSEGIGELFF. The CDR3, as DNA: TGTGCCAGCAGCGAAGGGATCGGGGAGCTGTTTTTT.